The 11 T cell receptor beta chains below come from one sample, sequenced in a study of cytomegalovirus exposure and HLA in healthy donors. The PCR used 60 Vbeta and 13 Jbeta primers. Repertoires were generated with immunoSEQ multiplex PCR, while TCRdb's copy carries only in-frame clones and drops some. The table lists roughly 120,000 clones, just over 15% of them singletons. Sequenced: PBMCs. The receptors here all came from a woman aged 18-30 years in good health and CMV-seronegative.

This clone has a handful of counts. The V gene is TRBV7-2, the J gene TRBJ2-3; D remains ambiguous. This CDR3 spans 13 amino acids. Trimming pared 1 base from V and 2 bases from J, leaving 4 bases between. CDR1 and CDR2 from the germline V gene are SGHTA and FQGNSA. This CDR3 is CASSLGPTDTQYF. The DNA for the CDR3 is TGTGCCAGCAGCTTAGGGCCCACAGATACGCAGTATTTT.

This clone appeared a few times. The chain couples TRBV15 to TRBJ1-1; TRBD1 aligns across 9 bases. V gave up 6 bases and J gave up 1 base; unmatched junction bases: 9. The CDR3 consists of 16 residues. Germline V gene data show CDR1 as LNHNV and CDR2 as YYDKDF (reference sequence). The CDR3 DNA sequence: TGTGCCACCAGTTCCGGACAGGGGCCGACGAACACTGAAGCTTTCTTT. Translation gives CATSSGQGPTNTEAFF.

This clone was seen a few times. The chain links TRBV5-6 to TRBJ1-2; D gene uncertain. With 4 bases removed from V and 0 bases from J, the gap between germline ends came to 13 bases. Germline values: CDR1 SGHDT, CDR2 YYEEEE. The CDR3 has 15 residues. The CDR3 here is CASSEGGPANYGYTF. CDR3 sequence (DNA): TGTGCCAGCAGCGAAGGAGGTCCAGCTAACTATGGCTACACCTTC.

J is TRBJ2-7 and V is TRBV5-4, with D perhaps matching TRBD1 (7 bases). The ends were cut back, 4 bases at V and 2 bases at J, with 16 bases in the middle. The germline V gene has CDR1 SGHNT and CDR2 YYREEE (reference sequence). This CDR3 has 15 residues. CDR3 sequence: CASSGGTAVTYEQYF. The CDR3 bases are TGTGCCAGCAGCGGGGGGACAGCGGTAACCTACGAGCAGTACTTC.

J is TRBJ2-3 and V is TRBV29-1; D unresolved. The V gene lost 4 bases and the J gene lost 5 bases, with 4 bases spanning the gap. Germline CDR1 SQVTM, CDR2 ANQGSEA. The CDR3 contains 10 residues. CDR3 bases: TGCAGCGTTGCCGGAGATACGCAGTATTTT. It yields the protein CSVAGDTQYF.

This clone was counted a few times. A read error may account for a junction end that differs from germline. The chain is built from TRBV7-7 and TRBJ2-5; TRBD2 aligns across 13 bases. CDR3 length equals 15 residues. The germline CDR1 and CDR2 sequences are SSHAT and FNYEAQ (reference sequence). CDR3 DNA: TGTGCTAGCAGCCCCGGGACTAGCGGGACGGAGACCCAGTACTTC. Translation gives CASSPGTSGTETQYF.

The chain employs TRBV28 and TRBJ1-5; maybe TRBD1 (5 bases). Trimming removed 8 bases from V and 6 bases from J, with 11 bases in between. The V gene's germline CDR1 is MDHEN and CDR2 SYDVKM. This CDR3 comprises 12 residues. CDR3 in DNA: TGTGCCAGCTATCAGGGAATTCAGCCCCAGCATTTT. It is translated as CASYQGIQPQHF.

V is TRBV28 and J is TRBJ1-1; 7 bases map to TRBD1. Per germline, CDR1 MDHEN and CDR2 SYDVKM. Trimming removed 4 bases from V and 6 bases from J; junction bases left unmatched: 2. CDR3 length equals 12 residues. Here the CDR3 reads CASSSGTAEAFF. The CDR3 nucleotides are TGTGCCAGCAGTTCCGGGACAGCTGAAGCTTTCTTT.

This clone has a handful of counts. The CDR3 region has the DNA TGTGCCAGCAGTTACACCGAAACTTCGGGCACTGAAGCTTTCTTT. Translating gives CASSYTETSGTEAFF. The gene calls are TRBV6-5 and TRBJ1-1; D not certain. CDR1 is MNHEY and CDR2 is SVGAGI in the germline V gene. The CDR3 has 15 residues. V lost 2 bases to trimming and J lost 4 bases, with 14 bases between them.

This clone has more than one count but fewer than ten. This rearrangement joins TRBV13 to TRBJ1-2; D remains ambiguous. CDR3 length equals 14 residues. V was trimmed by 5 bases and J by 4 bases, leaving 14 bases between them. Germline V lookup: CDR1 PRHDT, CDR2 FYEKMQ (reference sequence). The CDR3 spells CASSPDTSSYGYTF. The CDR3 DNA sequence: TGTGCCAGCAGCCCTGACACGAGCTCCTATGGCTACACCTTC.

The chain links TRBV10-1 to TRBJ2-3; 7 bases match TRBD2. Trimming cost V 4 bases and J 2 bases; bases outside gene matches: 6. Germline V gene sequence: CDR1 WNHNN, CDR2 SYGVQD (reference sequence). This CDR3 is built from 15 residues. CDR3 sequence: CASSGGGKHTDTQYF. CDR3 sequence (DNA): TGCGCCAGCAGTGGGGGGGGGAAACACACAGATACGCAGTATTTT.